The 7 T cell receptor beta chains below were found in one sample sequenced in a study of blood T cells in healthy people across ages. Through a sample-barcoded 5' primer and a J-beta primer mix, a second PCR was run for about 7 to 12 cycles. TCRdb recomputed calls from the 5' RACE reads with MiXCR, one row per CDR3 protein. The repertoire consists of roughly 800,000 distinct CDR3 sequences, with roughly 60% occurring once and the leading ten covering about 20%. Sequencing was carried out using blood. The receptors here all came from a man younger than 45 in good health.

The rearrangement links TRBV2 to TRBJ1-5; D uncertain. The CDR3 totals 13 residues. Germline loops: CDR1 SNHLY, CDR2 FYNNEI. The V end lost 4 bases, the J end lost 3 bases, and 7 bases lay between the germline ends. Here the CDR3 reads CASSVDLNQPQHF. CDR3 DNA: TGTGCCAGCAGTGTGGATCTCAATCAGCCCCAGCATTTT. Filled out from reference TRBV2 and TRBJ1-5, the complete variable domain reads EPEVTQTPSHQVTQMGQEVILRCVPISNHLYFYWYRQILGQKVEFLVSFYNNEISEKSEIFDDQFSVERPDGSNFTLKIRSTKLEDSAMYFCASSVDLNQPQHFGDGTRLSIL.

This rearrangement joins TRBV29-1 to TRBJ2-4; D is possibly TRBD2 (7 bases). This CDR3 spans 16 amino acids. Germline V lookup: CDR1 SQVTM, CDR2 ANQGSEA. V lost 5 bases and J lost 4, with 21 bases in between. For the CDR3, the DNA is TGCAGCGTTCTAAGGGGAGGGGGGCAGAAGAAAAACATTCAGTACTTC. Translation: CSVLRGGGQKKNIQYF. Full variable domain (rest looked up from reference TRBV29-1 and TRBJ2-4): SAVISQKPSRDICQRGTSLTIQCQVDSQVTMMFWYRQQPGQSLTLIATANQGSEATYESGFVIDKFPISRPNLTFSTLTVSNMSPEDSSIYLCSVLRGGGQKKNIQYFGAGTRLSVL.

This clonotype has just a few counts. The chain uses TRBV21-1 and TRBJ1-6; the table's D call of TRBD1 was not tested on the DNA. TRBV21-1 is listed as a pseudogene. The CDR3 is 17 residues long. CDR3 nucleotide sequence: TGTGCCAGCAGCAAAAGAGACAGAGAAGGGTTTCGATCACCCCTCCACTTT. Amino acids: CASSKRDREGFRSPLHF.

The chain carries TRBV20-1 and TRBJ1-4, with D perhaps TRBD1 (5 bases). V lost 1 base and J lost 7, with 13 bases in between. The CDR3 loop spans 14 amino acids. Germline V CDR1 and CDR2: DFQATT, SNEGSKA (reference sequence). The CDR3 DNA sequence: TGCAGTGCTAGAGTACCGCAGGGTAGTGAAAAACTGTTTTTT. Its protein product is CSARVPQGSEKLFF.

The genes are TRBV6-2 or TRBV6-3 and TRBJ2-1; 11 nucleotides align to TRBD2. The germline gives CDR1 MNHEY, CDR2 SVGEGT. The trim removed 5 bases at V and 7 bases at J, leaving 10 bases unmatched. The CDR3 consists of 16 residues. The CDR3 loop is CASSGALAGVRNEQFF. The CDR3 DNA sequence: TGTGCCAGCAGTGGGGCACTAGCGGGAGTTAGGAATGAGCAGTTCTTC.

The J gene is TRBJ1-6, the V gene TRBV2; D unclear. Germline V gene data show CDR1 as SNHLY and CDR2 as FYNNEI. CDR3 length: 13 residues. The ends were cut back, 4 bases at V and 5 bases at J, with 6 bases in the middle. This chain's CDR3 is CASSVKDNSPLHF. The CDR3 nucleotides read TGTGCCAGCAGTGTCAAGGATAATTCACCCCTCCACTTT.

The chain is built from TRBV9 and TRBJ2-1; no definite D call. The CDR3 is 17 residues long. The ends were cut back, 2 bases at V and 8 bases at J, with 23 bases in the middle. From germline, CDR1 is SGDLS and CDR2 YYNGEE. The CDR3 region is CASSVNKERFPYDEQFF. The CDR3 coding sequence is TGTGCCAGCAGCGTTAATAAGGAGCGTTTCCCGTATGATGAGCAGTTCTTC.